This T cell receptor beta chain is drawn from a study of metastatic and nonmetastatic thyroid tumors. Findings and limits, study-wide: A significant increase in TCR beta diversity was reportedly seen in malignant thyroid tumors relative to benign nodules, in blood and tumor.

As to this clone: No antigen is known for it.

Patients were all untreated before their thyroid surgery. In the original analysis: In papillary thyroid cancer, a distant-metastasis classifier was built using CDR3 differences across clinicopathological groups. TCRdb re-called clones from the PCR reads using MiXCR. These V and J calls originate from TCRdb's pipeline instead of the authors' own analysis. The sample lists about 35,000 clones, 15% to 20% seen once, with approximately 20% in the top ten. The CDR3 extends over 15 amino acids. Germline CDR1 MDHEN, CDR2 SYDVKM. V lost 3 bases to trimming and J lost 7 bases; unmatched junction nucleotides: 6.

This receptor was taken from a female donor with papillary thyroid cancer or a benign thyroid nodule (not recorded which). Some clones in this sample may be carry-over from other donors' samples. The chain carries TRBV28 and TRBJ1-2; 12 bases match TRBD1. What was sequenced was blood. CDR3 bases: TGTGCCAGCAGTTTCGGGACAGGGGGCATTCTTGGCTACACCTTC. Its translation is CASSFGTGGILGYTF.